Below, one T cell receptor (beta chain) is given with its context. As yet, its antigen is unknown. The data belong to a study of post-analysis software for immune sequencing data. Study-wide background: Relapsing-remitting, secondary progressive and progressive-relapsing multiple sclerosis were all included among the disease courses.

Unique molecular identifiers had been added to the TCR beta cDNA libraries. Yield was 500,000 or so cDNA molecules from approximately 0.95 to 9.8 million T cells. One entry per CDR3 protein results from TCRdb running MiXCR on the PCR reads. The sample carries hundreds of thousands of distinct CDR3 sequences, approximately 30% recorded once. Study-wide findings and caveats: Patients with multiple sclerosis recorded significantly lower normalized Chao1 diversity than controls, the study found. TRBV5-6, TRBV5-1 and TRBV20-1 belonged to a set of roughly 5 TRBV segments that were more frequent in patients than controls. F measure clustering grouped samples strongly by preparation batch.

Between the trimmed V and J ends, which lost 5 bases and 0 bases, there was a span of 11 bases. The CDR3 has 14 amino acids. Germline CDR1 reads SGHVS; CDR2 reads FQNEAQ. Sequenced material: blood. The rearrangement links TRBV7-8 to TRBJ2-7, with unresolved D. The clonotype was recovered from a girl between 10 and 17 years old with multiple sclerosis. The CDR3 loop reads CASSPERFSYEQYF. CDR3 coding DNA: TGTGCCAGCAGCCCGGAACGGTTCTCCTACGAGCAGTACTTC.